One and the same sample provided the 13 T cell receptor beta chains below, sequenced in a study of tissue T cells after allogeneic stem cell transplantation. The method was immunoSEQ multiplex PCR; TCRdb's version includes in-frame clones alone and lacks a portion of them. This sample carries several thousand clones, around 50% of them seen once, and the ten largest clones take approximately 6.1%. The sample's time point: mouse harvest day 7 after allogeneic transplant. Mouse grafts combined 10^7 T-cell-depleted bone marrow cells with 10^6 splenic CD5+ T cells. The material sequenced was gut tissue. The receptors originated from a female BALB/c mouse given C57BL/6 T cells with graft-versus-host disease after an allogeneic hematopoietic cell transplant.

This clone showed up just a few times. Genes and germline are mouse. The part of the CDR3 DNA that was read is TGTGCCAGCAGCTTACCTGGGATCTATGCTGAGCAGTTC. Encoded protein: CASSLPGIYAEQF. In full, the CDR3 reads CASSLPGIYAEQFF. The gene calls are TRBV3 and TRBJ2-1; D might be TRBD2 (5 bases). The CDR3 end lies 1 residue beyond the end of the read and is filled in from the germline J gene. Trimming removed 2 bases at V and 3 bases at J, with 8 bases between. This CDR3 region has 14 residues. Germline values: CDR1 SNHLY, CDR2 FYNGKV (reference sequence).

With regard to this clone: Gene names are mouse gene names. The CDR3 end lies 1 residue beyond the end of the read and is filled in from the germline J gene. Within the sample, other DNA sequences also encode this same CDR3. The chain employs TRBV26 and TRBJ1-5, with D tentatively TRBD1 (5 bases). In germline, CDR1 is KGHPV, CDR2 FQNQEV (reference sequence). The CDR3 is 13 amino acids. V lost 4 bases and J 1 base, leaving 5 bases between the germline ends. Incomplete CDR3 DNA: TGTGCCAGCAGTCGGGACAACAACCAGGCTCCGCTT. This sequence encodes CASSRDNNQAPL. The whole CDR3 reads CASSRDNNQAPLF. The full variable domain, rest sourced from reference TRBV26 and TRBJ1-5, is NSKVIQTPRYLVKGQGQKAKMRCIPEKGHPVVFWYQQNKNNEFKFLINFQNQEVLQQIDMTEKRFSAECPSNSPCSLEIQSSEAGDSALYLCASSRDNNQAPLFGEGTRLSVL.

A few counts support this clone. Here the gene names and germline are mouse. The read ends 1 residue early relative to the CDR3; the germline J gene fills the gap. The rearrangement joins TRBV3 to TRBJ2-7; 7 bases map to TRBD1. Trimming removed 2 bases from V and 0 bases from J; junction bases left unmatched: 1. The CDR3 consists of 14 residues. Germline V gives CDR1 SNHLY, CDR2 FYNGKV (reference sequence). CDR3 protein: CASSLRDSSYEQYF. The CDR3 DNA, read in part, is TGTGCCAGCAGCTTAAGGGACAGCTCCTATGAACAGTAC.

A few counts support this clone. Any gene name here is a mouse gene name. The observed sequence ends 1 residue before the CDR3 terminus, with the missing tail filled in from the germline J gene. The chain links TRBV12-1 to TRBJ2-7; 7 bases agree with TRBD2. There are 14 residues in the CDR3. From germline, CDR1 is SGHSN and CDR2 HYEKVE. Losses at the gene ends were 0 bases for V and 4 bases for J; bases not matched to a gene: 5. CDR3 DNA (partial): TGTGCCAGCTCTCTCGATCCTGGGGGATATGAACAGTAC. It specifies CASSLDPGGYEQY. The CDR3 reads in full as CASSLDPGGYEQYF.

Only a few counts were recorded for this clone. Gene names denote mouse genes. The read ends 1 residue before the CDR3 terminus; that terminus is restored from the germline J gene. The chain couples TRBV16 to TRBJ1-3; D gene ambiguous. This CDR3 has 15 amino acids. Deletions cut 2 bases from V and 0 bases from J, with 8 bases between. CDR1 is SGHSA, CDR2 FRNQAP, per germline. The covered CDR3 bases are TGTGCAAGCAGCTTAAACGGAAATTCTGGAAATACGCTCTAT. It codes for CASSLNGNSGNTLY. The whole CDR3 is CASSLNGNSGNTLYF.

In regard to this clone: Mouse gene names apply. Read sequence stops 1 residue before the CDR3 end, and the germline J gene provides the missing end. The chain joins TRBV14 to TRBJ2-7; D is unclear. The length of the CDR3 is 12 residues. Germline V gene lookup returns CDR1 SGHDT and CDR2 FRDEAV. Deletions cut 4 bases from V and 6 bases from J, with 11 bases between. The covered CDR3 bases are TGTGCCAGCAGTCCCGGGCCGCCTGAACAGTAC. As protein: CASSPGPPEQY. The entire CDR3 is CASSPGPPEQYF.

This clone is large by share. The gene names here belong to mouse. The sequence runs out 1 residue before the end of the CDR3; the remainder is reconstructed from the germline J gene. The chain employs TRBV26 and TRBJ1-3, with 9 nucleotides matching TRBD1. The CDR3 has 15 amino acids. The V gene end was trimmed by 4 bases and the J gene end by 4 bases; junction bases not matched to a gene: 5. CDR1 and CDR2 (germline): KGHPV, FQNQEV (reference sequence). CDR3 bases read: TGTGCCAGCAGTCCGGACAGGGGAGGAGGAAATACGCTCTAT. This gives the protein CASSPDRGGGNTLY. The CDR3 in its entirety is CASSPDRGGGNTLYF. The whole variable domain, filled in from reference TRBV26 and TRBJ1-3, reads NSKVIQTPRYLVKGQGQKAKMRCIPEKGHPVVFWYQQNKNNEFKFLINFQNQEVLQQIDMTEKRFSAECPSNSPCSLEIQSSEAGDSALYLCASSPDRGGGNTLYFGEGSRLIVV.

Comments on this clone: Gene names and germline refer to mouse. Read data end 1 residue before the CDR3 end; the end is taken from the germline J gene. This chain uses TRBV3 with TRBJ2-1; D is uncertain. V was pared by 10 bases and J by 3 bases, with 13 bases between. This CDR3 is 13 amino acids long. Germline CDR1 reads SNHLY; CDR2 reads FYNGKV (reference sequence). CDR3 DNA (partial): TGTGCCACCCAGGACGGAATCTATGCTGAGCAGTTC. It encodes CATQDGIYAEQF. The CDR3 in full is CATQDGIYAEQFF.

Turning to this clone: The genes are named according to mouse. The missing CDR3 end, 1 residue past where the read stops, is filled in from the germline J gene. This chain uses TRBV26 with TRBJ2-2; D is unresolved. Per the germline V gene, CDR1 is KGHPV and CDR2 is FQNQEV (reference sequence). The CDR3 is 12 residues long. V shed 5 bases and J shed 0 bases, with 1 base lying between them. CDR3 DNA, as far as it was read: TGTGCCAGCAGTGCAAACACCGGGCAGCTCTAC. This translates into CASSANTGQLY. The whole CDR3 protein is CASSANTGQLYF. The entire variable domain, with the rest obtained from reference TRBV26 and TRBJ2-2, is as follows: NSKVIQTPRYLVKGQGQKAKMRCIPEKGHPVVFWYQQNKNNEFKFLINFQNQEVLQQIDMTEKRFSAECPSNSPCSLEIQSSEAGDSALYLCASSANTGQLYFGEGSKLTVL.

Only a few counts were recorded for this clone. Any gene name here is a mouse gene name. The read is 1 residue too short to cover the CDR3 end, so that end is filled in from the germline J gene. The chain has TRBV14 and TRBJ2-1, with D possibly being TRBD2 (7 bases). The CDR3 spans 14 residues. V shed 2 bases and J shed 5 bases, with 11 bases lying between them. Germline CDR1 SGHDT, CDR2 FRDEAV. The covered CDR3 bases are TGTGCCAGCAGTTTGCTGGGGGCCCATGCTGAGCAGTTC. It translates to CASSLLGAHAEQF. In full, the CDR3 reads CASSLLGAHAEQFF.

On this clone: All gene names here are mouse names. The CDR3 end falls 1 residue outside the read, so it is completed with the germline J gene. The chain carries TRBV12-1 and TRBJ2-1, with 13 bases aligning to TRBD2. The trim removed 0 bases at V and 6 bases at J, leaving 4 bases unmatched. Germline CDR1 is SGHSN and CDR2 is HYEKVE. The CDR3 consists of 16 residues. The sequenced CDR3 bases are TGTGCCAGCTCTCTCGAGGACTGGGGGGGCTTTGCTGAGCAGTTC. Residues: CASSLEDWGGFAEQF. The whole CDR3 protein reads CASSLEDWGGFAEQFF. Based on the CDR3 plus reference TRBV12-1 and TRBJ2-1, the full variable domain is DSGVVQSPRHIIKEKGGRSVLTCIPISGHSNVVWYQQTLGKELKFLIQHYEKVERDKGFLPSRFSVQQFDDYHSEMNMSALELEDSAMYFCASSLEDWGGFAEQFFGPGTRLTVL.

This clone occurred a few times. The gene names here belong to mouse. With the read ending 1 residue before the CDR3 end, the germline J gene is used to fill in that end. The chain links TRBV15 to TRBJ2-3; 8 positions agree with TRBD1. The CDR3 contains 13 residues. Germline V gene data show CDR1 as SGHND and CDR2 as FRSKSL. The V and J ends lost 5 bases and 2 bases, in that order; junction bases with no gene match: 0. CDR3 loop: CASSQGAAETLYF. The covered CDR3 bases are TGTGCCAGCAGTCAGGGGGCTGCAGAAACGCTGTAT.

On this clone itself: Genes and germline are mouse. The read is 1 residue too short to cover the CDR3 end, so that end is filled in from the germline J gene. The V call is TRBV14, the J call TRBJ2-7; 7 nucleotides align to TRBD1. Germline trimming cut 6 bases from V and 7 bases from J; bases unmatched to any gene: 7. The CDR3 is 12 amino acids. Germline V CDR1 and CDR2: SGHDT, FRDEAV. CDR3: CASTAGGGEQYF. The sequenced part of the CDR3 DNA is TGTGCCAGCACGGCAGGGGGAGGGGAACAGTAC.